This T cell receptor beta chain derives from a study of blood T cell repertoires in COVID-19. Germline V CDR1 and CDR2: KGHSH, LQKENI. J was trimmed by 6 bases and V by 6 bases; bases with no gene match: 6. The CDR3 has 13 residues. Authors' processing steps: Reference gene primer amplification in the assay estimated nucleated cell counts. Sequencing used immunoSEQ multiplex PCR; TCRdb keeps in-frame clones, though not all of them. V and J calls and clone size are as listed in that table; D and trimming were resolved from the DNA. Of about 89,000 clones detected, about two thirds appear once; the ten largest clones hold roughly an eighth.

Sequencing was performed on peripheral blood. The chain employs TRBV18 and TRBJ1-2; TRBD1 matches at 8 bases. This sequence originates from a woman older than 75 with acute or convalescent COVID-19. Here the CDR3 reads CASSPGQGNGYTF. The CDR3 DNA follows: TGTGCCAGCTCGCCCGGACAGGGCAATGGCTACACCTTC.